The 14 T cell receptor beta chains below all came from one sample that was sequenced in a study of technical replicates of blood from several donors. The table came from immunoSEQ multiplex PCR; TCRdb's copy has only in-frame clones and leaves some out. Altogether 58,000 or so clones are present, more than 75% being singletons, with the ten largest covering roughly 5.3%. The material sequenced was PBMCs. These receptors all come from a human donor in good health. Some clones in this sample may be carry-over from other donors' samples.

The rearrangement joins TRBV6-5 to TRBJ1-2, with D hard to call. The V gene lost 3 bases and the J gene lost 0 bases, with 14 bases spanning the gap. CDR1 MNHEY and CDR2 SVGAGI come from the germline V gene. This CDR3 has 16 residues. CDR3 DNA: TGTGCCAGCAGTTATCGGCGGGATAGACCTAACTATGGCTACACCTTC. The encoded protein is CASSYRRDRPNYGYTF.

The gene calls are TRBV7-3 and TRBJ2-7; the D gene is possibly TRBD2 (5 bases). Germline values: CDR1 SGHTA, CDR2 FQGTGA. This CDR3 is 13 amino acids long. The V and J ends lost 1 base and 6 bases respectively, with 10 bases between them. The CDR3 protein is CASSLIFEGEQYF. DNA for the CDR3: TGTGCCAGCAGCTTAATCTTCGAGGGCGAGCAGTACTTC.

The chain links TRBV9 to TRBJ2-5, with D maybe TRBD1 (7 bases). CDR3 length equals 15 residues. V dropped 1 base and J dropped 0 bases, with 10 bases sitting between them. Germline V gene lookup returns CDR1 SGDLS and CDR2 YYNGEE. CDR3 in DNA: TGTGCCAGCAGCGTACAGGGGGGATACCAAGAGACCCAGTACTTC. Translating it yields CASSVQGGYQETQYF.

The rearrangement links TRBV13 to TRBJ2-7, with 11 bases that match TRBD1. The CDR3 length is 15 residues. V shed 1 base and J 4 bases; nucleotides not matched to a gene: 3. Germline CDR1 PRHDT, CDR2 FYEKMQ (reference sequence). The CDR3 here is CASSLEGTGGYEQYF. CDR3 sequence (DNA): TGTGCCAGCAGCTTAGAAGGGACAGGGGGTTACGAGCAGTACTTC.

This clone was picked up one time. The chain employs TRBV11-2 and TRBJ1-2; D unclear. The CDR3 contains 11 residues. Germline loops: CDR1 SGHAT, CDR2 FQNNGV. The V end lost 4 bases, the J end lost 11 bases, and 11 bases lay between the germline ends. The CDR3, as DNA: TGTGCCAGCAGCTCTAAAATCGAGTACACCTTC. Translation: CASSSKIEYTF.

The V and J genes are TRBV5-6 and TRBJ2-3; TRBD2 matches at 12 bases. Germline V CDR1 and CDR2: SGHDT, YYEEEE. CDR3 length equals 16 residues. V trimming: 2 bases; J trimming: 5 bases; junction bases outside the gene matches: 6. The CDR3 coding sequence is TGTGCCAGCAGCTTCCTAGCGGGGGGGCTTGGAGATACGCAGTATTTT. Translation gives CASSFLAGGLGDTQYF. Full variable domain (missing parts from reference TRBV5-6 and TRBJ2-3): DAGVTQSPTHLIKTRGQQVTLRCSPKSGHDTVSWYQQALGQGPQFIFQYYEEEERQRGNFPDRFSGHQFPNYSSELNVNALLLGDSALYLCASSFLAGGLGDTQYFGPGTRLTVL.

The V and J genes are TRBV7-2 and TRBJ2-7, with TRBD1 matching 9 bases. The junction had 7 bases not matched to a gene; V was cut back by 3 bases and J by 7 bases. Germline lookup yields CDR1 SGHTA and CDR2 FQGNSA. This CDR3 spans 14 amino acids. In DNA form, the CDR3 reads TGTGCCAGCAGCTTGAACAGGGGGCATGGGGAGCAGTACTTC. It translates to CASSLNRGHGEQYF.

V and J are TRBV5-1 and TRBJ2-7; 8 bases agree with TRBD2. J gave up 5 bases and V 6 bases, and 19 bases lay outside the gene matches. Germline-derived CDR1 and CDR2 are SGHRS and YFSETQ. The CDR3 loop spans 17 amino acids. CDR3 DNA: TGCGCCAGCAAGAGGGCCTATTCTAGCGGGTCCTTTGACGAGCAGTACTTC. It translates to CASKRAYSSGSFDEQYF.

The rearrangement links TRBV25-1 to TRBJ1-2, with a weak D call TRBD1 (6 bases). The germline V gene has CDR1 MGHDK and CDR2 SYGVNS. V was clipped by 0 bases and J by 7 bases, with 21 bases between them. This CDR3 contains 17 residues. The CDR3 sequence: CASSEYGGRGFFSGYTF. The DNA for the CDR3 is TGTGCCAGCAGTGAATACGGCGGGAGGGGGTTCTTTTCTGGCTACACCTTC.

The CDR3 region has the DNA TGTGCCAGCAGTACGGCGGGAAATGAAAAACTGTTTTTT. Translated: CASSTAGNEKLFF. The chain recombines TRBV2 with TRBJ1-4; D unresolved. The CDR3 contains 13 residues. V was cut by 5 bases and J by 5 bases, with 9 bases left in between. Per germline, CDR1 SNHLY and CDR2 FYNNEI.

This clone came up once. This chain joins TRBV7-2 and TRBJ2-2; a possible D gene is TRBD1 (5 bases). This CDR3 has 13 amino acids. Per germline, CDR1 SGHTA and CDR2 FQGNSA. V was cut by 6 bases and J by 9 bases, with 14 bases left in between. The CDR3 region is CASRSSGLRELFF. The CDR3 nucleotides read TGTGCCAGCAGAAGCTCAGGGTTGAGGGAGCTGTTTTTT.

V is TRBV11-2 and J is TRBJ2-3; TRBD1 aligns across 8 bases. Germline CDR1 is SGHAT and CDR2 is FQNNGV. The CDR3 runs 17 residues. The V gene end was trimmed by 1 base and the J gene end by 0 bases; junction bases not matched to a gene: 6. The CDR3 nucleotides read TGTGCCAGCAGCTTAGGGAGCCGGGACAGGAGCACAGATACGCAGTATTTT. The encoded protein is CASSLGSRDRSTDTQYF.

The chain recombines TRBV9 with TRBJ2-2; tentatively, D is TRBD1 (5 bases). Germline V gives CDR1 SGDLS, CDR2 YYNGEE. V dropped 4 bases and J dropped 2 bases, with 18 bases sitting between them. The CDR3 covers 17 residues. CDR3 loop: CASSQGPGKPNTGELFF. As DNA, the CDR3 is TGTGCCAGCAGCCAAGGGCCAGGGAAACCTAACACCGGGGAGCTGTTTTTT.

This chain joins TRBV11-2 and TRBJ1-4; D may be TRBD1 (5 bases). This CDR3 contains 17 residues. Trimming removed 2 bases at V and 3 bases at J, with 16 bases between. The V gene's germline CDR1 is SGHAT and CDR2 FQNNGV. The CDR3 DNA sequence: TGTGCCAGCAGCTTACGTGGGTCCCCGGGGGCTAATGAAAAACTGTTTTTT. This sequence encodes CASSLRGSPGANEKLFF.